This T cell receptor (beta chain) was sequenced for a study of neurological immune-mediated disorders. TCRdb re-called the 5' RACE reads through MiXCR, storing one row per CDR3 protein. The sample contains roughly 16,000 distinct CDR3 sequences, 14% to 15% of which appear only once. This clonotype was found many times. Its antigen is still unknown. Compared with germline, one end of the junction differs, possibly owing to a read error. Whole-study findings and limits: No sharing of CDR3 amino acid sequences was observed among expanded clones across subjects, suggesting private repertoires in all groups.

The CDR3 contains 14 residues. The receptor's source is a man in his 60s with HTLV-1-associated myelopathy (HAM/TSP). This chain uses TRBV12-3 or TRBV12-4 with TRBJ2-1; D could derive from TRBD1 or TRBD2 (5 bases each). The sample taken for sequencing was PBMCs. This CDR3 is CASSFRSNSGPVVF. CDR3 DNA: TGTGCCAGCAGTTTTAGGAGCAACTCGGGACCGGTGGTCTTC.